The clone carrying this T cell receptor (beta chain) was found many times. Antigen: not known. V gave up 4 bases and J gave up 2 bases, with 12 bases separating them. The CDR3 contains 15 residues. Per germline, CDR1 SGDLS and CDR2 YYNGEE. TCRdb reprocessed the 5' RACE reads with MiXCR, giving one entry per CDR3 protein. The repertoire holds roughly 310,000 distinct CDR3 sequences, with roughly 8.7% as singletons. This record comes from a study of T cells after yellow fever vaccination. Study-wide results and caveats: Most primary-vaccination clones reappeared after the booster (less than 98% CD4, more than 70% CD8). Although most clonotypes did not, a small share appeared in both CD4 and CD8 compartments.

V and J are TRBV9 and TRBJ1-4; no reliable D call. This specimen consisted of PBMCs, obtained on the day of the first yellow fever vaccination. The source is a man between 18 and 29 years old who received the YFV17D yellow fever vaccine. The CDR3 DNA reads as TGTGCCAGCAGCACGTCAGCTGATACTAATGAAAAACTGTTTTTT. Translated, it gives CASSTSADTNEKLFF.